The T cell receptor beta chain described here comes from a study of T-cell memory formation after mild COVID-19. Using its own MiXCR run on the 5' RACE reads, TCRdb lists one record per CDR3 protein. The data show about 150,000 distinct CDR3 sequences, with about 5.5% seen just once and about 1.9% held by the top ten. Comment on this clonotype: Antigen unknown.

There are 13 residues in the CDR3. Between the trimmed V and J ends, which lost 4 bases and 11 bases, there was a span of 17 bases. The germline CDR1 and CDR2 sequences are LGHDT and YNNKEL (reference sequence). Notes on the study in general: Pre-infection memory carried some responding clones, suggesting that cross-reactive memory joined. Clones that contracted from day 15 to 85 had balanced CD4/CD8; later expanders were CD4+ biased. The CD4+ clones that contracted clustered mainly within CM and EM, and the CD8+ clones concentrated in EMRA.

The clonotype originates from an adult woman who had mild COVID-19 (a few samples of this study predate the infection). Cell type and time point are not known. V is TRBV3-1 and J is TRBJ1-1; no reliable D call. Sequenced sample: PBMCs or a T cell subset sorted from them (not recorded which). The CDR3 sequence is CASSLTRTPGAFF. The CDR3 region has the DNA TGTGCCAGCAGCCTAACGAGGACCCCTGGGGCTTTCTTT.